These 4 T cell receptor beta chains were all obtained from the same sample, sequenced in a study of blood T cell repertoires in COVID-19. Clones were sequenced by immunoSEQ multiplex PCR, and TCRdb holds only the in-frame ones, with some missing. Here the sample spans 150,000 to 180,000 clones, 88% being singletons. The material sequenced was peripheral blood. All receptors come from a woman aged 70-85 years with acute or convalescent COVID-19.

The V gene is TRBV11-2, the J gene TRBJ1-1; 7 bases are a match to TRBD1. CDR3 length equals 14 residues. J gave up 1 base and V 3 bases, and 2 bases lay outside the gene matches. Germline CDR1 is SGHAT and CDR2 is FQNNGV. CDR3: CASSFAGGNTEAFF. The CDR3 DNA follows: TGTGCCAGCAGCTTCGCAGGGGGGAACACTGAAGCTTTCTTT.

V gene TRBV28 combines with J gene TRBJ1-1; 10 bases agree with TRBD1. The CDR3 consists of 15 residues. CDR1 and CDR2 from the germline V gene are MDHEN and SYDVKM. V lost 6 bases, J lost 6 bases, and 10 bases stayed unmatched. CDR3 region: CASRLTGTGVPEAFF. DNA of the CDR3: TGTGCCAGCAGGTTGACCGGGACAGGGGTCCCTGAAGCTTTCTTT.

The chain combines TRBV5-1 with TRBJ2-7, with D uncertain. V was pared by 3 bases and J by 3 bases, with 16 bases between. The CDR3 is 15 amino acids. Germline CDR1 is SGHRS and CDR2 is YFSETQ. The CDR3 reads CASSSLPDGVYEQYV. CDR3 sequence (DNA): TGCGCCAGCAGCTCGTTGCCTGACGGAGTCTACGAGCAGTACGTC.

The CDR3, as DNA: TGTGCCAGCTCACCACGGGGGGAGGACACTGAAGCTTTCTTT. Protein product: CASSPRGEDTEAFF. This chain uses TRBV18 with TRBJ1-1; D possibly corresponds to TRBD1 (5 bases). The CDR3 has 14 amino acids. CDR1 and CDR2 (germline): KGHSH, LQKENI. Trimming removed 1 base at V and 3 bases at J, with 9 bases between.